The 26 T cell receptor beta chains below were found in one sample sequenced in a study of identical twins. Via MiXCR, TCRdb re-called the 5' RACE reads, giving one row per CDR3 protein. The sample includes 550,000 to 700,000 distinct CDR3 sequences, roughly 20% of them seen just once. These data were likewise used in another study, on T cells expressing NK-cell markers.

The sequencing input was PBMCs. The receptor source for this set is a woman younger than 30 in good health.

The chain has TRBV4-3 and TRBJ1-1; 8 bases are a match to TRBD1. V was pared by 5 bases and J by 10 bases, with 9 bases of the junction left unmatched. Germline V gene sequence: CDR1 LGHNA, CDR2 YSLEER. This CDR3 contains 13 residues. CDR3 bases: TGCGCCAGCAGCTACGACAGGGGCGTCGGAGCTTTCTTT. Protein sequence: CASSYDRGVGAFF.

This chain connects TRBV5-1 to TRBJ2-1; TRBD1 is a possible D gene (6 bases). Deletions cut 1 base from V and 2 bases from J, with 13 bases between. This CDR3 comprises 16 residues. Germline-derived CDR1 and CDR2 are SGHRS and YFSETQ. The CDR3 DNA sequence: TGCGCCAGCAGCTTGAGGACAGACGCTACCTACAATGAGCAGTTCTTC. Its translation is CASSLRTDATYNEQFF.

This sequence joins TRBV29-1 and TRBJ1-4, with 10 bases fitting TRBD1. Trimming at V came to 4 bases and at J to 10 bases, leaving 6 bases not matched to a gene. Looked up from germline, CDR1 is SQVTM and CDR2 is ANQGSEA. The CDR3 consists of 13 residues. DNA of the CDR3: TGCAGCGTTGCCGGGACAGGGGCTTCAAAACTGTTTTTT. Amino acid sequence: CSVAGTGASKLFF.

This chain uses TRBV12-3 or TRBV12-4 with TRBJ1-2; D remains ambiguous. This CDR3 region has 13 residues. With 5 bases removed from V and 8 bases from J, the gap between germline ends came to 15 bases. CDR3: CASSPPLRRGYTF. The CDR3 nucleotides read TGTGCCAGCAGTCCTCCGTTGAGGAGAGGCTACACCTTC.

This clonotype was counted between two and nine times. The rearrangement links TRBV7-2 to TRBJ2-1, with 12 bases matching TRBD2. Per the germline V gene, CDR1 is SGHTA and CDR2 is FQGNSA. The J segment lost 8 bases and the V segment lost 0 bases, leaving 8 bases of the junction unmatched. This CDR3 has 17 amino acids. The CDR3 reads CASSLARLAGVSYEQFF. The CDR3 nucleotides read TGTGCCAGCAGCTTAGCGCGACTAGCGGGAGTATCTTATGAGCAGTTCTTC.

The chain carries TRBV20-1 and TRBJ2-7; 7 nucleotides line up with TRBD1. V lost 3 bases and J lost 1; bases outside the gene matches: 6. Germline CDR1 reads DFQATT; CDR2 reads SNEGSKA (reference sequence). The CDR3 consists of 14 residues. The CDR3 is CSARLQGMSYEQYF. The CDR3 coding sequence is TGCAGTGCTAGGTTACAGGGGATGTCCTACGAGCAGTACTTC.

The V and J genes are TRBV7-2 and TRBJ2-2; a weak D match, TRBD1 (6 bases). From germline, CDR1 is SGHTA and CDR2 FQGNSA. V was pared by 6 bases and J by 5 bases, with 10 bases between. This CDR3 has 13 residues. The CDR3, as DNA: TGTGCCAGCAGACCCAGGGGTACCGGGGAGCTGTTTTTT. It encodes CASRPRGTGELFF.

Many counts were recorded for this clonotype. The V call is TRBV20-1, the J call TRBJ2-7; D perhaps matches TRBD1 (5 bases). The CDR3 is 14 amino acids. V dropped 0 bases and J dropped 4 bases, with 13 bases sitting between them. Per the germline V gene, CDR1 is DFQATT and CDR2 is SNEGSKA (reference sequence). Here the CDR3 DNA reads TGCAGTGCTAGAGATGAGGACAAGTCTTACGAGCAGTACTTC. Its protein is CSARDEDKSYEQYF.

This clonotype has only a few counts. The chain carries TRBV10-3 and TRBJ2-7; the D is unclear. The germline V and J ends were trimmed by 4 bases and 3 bases, with 10 bases remaining between them. Germline lookup yields CDR1 ENHRY and CDR2 SYGVKD. The CDR3 length is 13 residues. CDR3 nucleotides: TGTGCCATCAGTGTGCAGGAAAGCTACGAGCAGTACTTC. This translates into CAISVQESYEQYF.

The gene calls are TRBV5-4 and TRBJ1-2; D gene ambiguous. From germline, CDR1 is SGHNT and CDR2 YYREEE (reference sequence). V lost 9 bases to trimming and J lost 8 bases, with 5 bases between them. The CDR3 is 8 residues long. The CDR3 loop is CAIPGYTF. As DNA, the CDR3 is TGTGCCATTCCAGGCTACACCTTC.

The chain carries TRBV5-1 and TRBJ1-1; 9 bases line up with TRBD1. CDR1 SGHRS and CDR2 YFSETQ come from the germline V gene. This CDR3 is built from 15 residues. V lost 4 bases and J lost 2; bases outside the gene matches: 6. This CDR3 is CASSGGTGYNTEAFF. CDR3 in DNA: TGCGCCAGCAGCGGCGGGACAGGGTACAACACTGAAGCTTTCTTT.

This clonotype came up a few times. This chain connects TRBV7-9 to TRBJ2-3; D ambiguous. This CDR3 contains 16 residues. Trimming cost V 4 bases and J 2 bases, with 16 bases left between them. Germline V gives CDR1 SEHNR, CDR2 FQNEAQ (reference sequence). The CDR3 region is CASSSRAHSTTDTQYF. In nucleotides, the CDR3 is TGTGCCAGCAGCTCCCGGGCTCACTCCACCACAGATACGCAGTATTTT.

This clonotype has a count of ten or more. The chain recombines TRBV10-3 with TRBJ1-2, with D possibly matching TRBD1 (6 bases). Germline V gene lookup returns CDR1 ENHRY and CDR2 SYGVKD. The CDR3 totals 13 residues. Trimming pared 8 bases from V and 4 bases from J, leaving 14 bases between. The CDR3 DNA reads TGTGCCATCGCAGGGGCGGAGATCTATGGCTACACCTTC. As protein: CAIAGAEIYGYTF.

This clonotype was seen only a few times. The V call is TRBV20-1, the J call TRBJ2-7, with D maybe TRBD1 (6 bases). Germline V CDR1 and CDR2: DFQATT, SNEGSKA (reference sequence). V was cut by 4 bases and J by 3 bases, with 13 bases left in between. The CDR3 totals 13 residues. CDR3 loop: CSANRDTLYEQYF. Written as DNA, the CDR3 is TGCAGTGCTAACCGGGACACCCTCTACGAGCAGTACTTC.

This clonotype was counted ten times or more. The gene calls are TRBV10-3 and TRBJ1-1; 7 nucleotides align to TRBD1. Germline loops: CDR1 ENHRY, CDR2 SYGVKD. The CDR3 has 12 amino acids. The trim removed 7 bases at V and 5 bases at J, leaving 4 bases unmatched. The CDR3 region is CAITAGGTEAFF. The CDR3 DNA reads as TGTGCCATCACGGCAGGGGGAACTGAAGCTTTCTTT.

The V gene is TRBV20-1, the J gene TRBJ2-5, with a tentative D call TRBD2 (6 bases). From germline, CDR1 is DFQATT and CDR2 SNEGSKA (reference sequence). Trimming left V 5 bases short and J 1 base short, with 29 bases between. The CDR3 covers 19 residues. The CDR3 loop reads CSAGRPMYSLAGLQETQYF. CDR3 DNA sequence: TGCAGTGCTGGACGCCCCATGTACAGCCTGGCGGGGCTCCAAGAGACCCAGTACTTC.

This clonotype was recorded many times. The chain combines TRBV20-1 with TRBJ2-5; 7 nucleotides align to TRBD2. V lost 6 bases and J lost 2; bases outside the gene matches: 9. Germline V lookup: CDR1 DFQATT, CDR2 SNEGSKA (reference sequence). The CDR3 sequence is 14 residues long. As DNA, the CDR3 is TGCAGTGCCCGGAGCGCGGGGGTACAAGAGACCCAGTACTTC. Translated: CSARSAGVQETQYF.

The rearrangement links TRBV6-2 or TRBV6-3 to TRBJ2-1; D is ambiguous. The germline V gene has CDR1 MNHEY and CDR2 SVGEGT. V dropped 3 bases and J dropped 0 bases, with 9 bases sitting between them. CDR3 length: 15 amino acids. This chain's CDR3 is CASSYADSSYNEQFF. CDR3 DNA sequence: TGTGCCAGCAGTTATGCGGATAGCTCCTACAATGAGCAGTTCTTC.

This clonotype was found a few times. The gene calls are TRBV29-1 and TRBJ2-5, with D perhaps being TRBD1 or TRBD2 (5 bases each). The CDR3 has 14 amino acids. The germline CDR1 and CDR2 sequences are SQVTM and ANQGSEA. V dropped 5 bases and J dropped 0 bases, with 13 bases sitting between them. The CDR3 DNA sequence: TGCAGCGTTTGGGACCCAGAGTACCAAGAGACCCAGTACTTC. Protein sequence: CSVWDPEYQETQYF.

The chain combines TRBV6-2 or TRBV6-3 with TRBJ2-1; no clear D gene. Germline-derived CDR1 and CDR2 are MNHEY and SVGEGT. The CDR3 totals 15 residues. Trimming pared 7 bases from V and 8 bases from J, leaving 21 bases between. The chain's CDR3 is CASTPYVRLVDEQFF. Here the CDR3 DNA reads TGTGCCAGCACCCCTTATGTCCGTTTAGTTGATGAGCAGTTCTTC.

This clonotype was found a few times. This chain links TRBV6-5 with TRBJ2-7, with D tentatively TRBD2 (5 bases). V lost 0 bases to trimming and J lost 5 bases, with 11 bases between them. The CDR3 has 14 residues. Germline CDR1 and CDR2: MNHEY and SVGAGI. The DNA for the CDR3 is TGTGCCAGCAGTTACTCCCGATCCGGGGACGAGCAGTACTTC. Translation: CASSYSRSGDEQYF.

The V and J genes are TRBV6-5 and TRBJ2-3; possibly TRBD1 or TRBD2 for D (5 bases each). Germline V gene sequence: CDR1 MNHEY, CDR2 SVGAGI. This CDR3 spans 15 amino acids. Trimming removed 7 bases at V and 2 bases at J, with 16 bases between. CDR3 loop: CASIKNRDPTDTQYF. The CDR3 coding sequence is TGTGCCAGCATTAAGAATCGGGACCCCACAGATACGCAGTATTTT.

This sequence joins TRBV19 and TRBJ2-1; 13 positions agree with TRBD2. This CDR3 contains 17 residues. With V trimmed by 3 bases and J by 7 bases, 9 bases remained unmatched. From germline, CDR1 is LNHDA and CDR2 SQIVND (reference sequence). CDR3 in DNA: TGTGCCAGTAGTATCCAGGGACTAGCGGGAAGACGTAATGAGCAGTTCTTC. Amino acid sequence: CASSIQGLAGRRNEQFF.

The genes are TRBV20-1 and TRBJ2-7; 11 nucleotides line up with TRBD2. V trimming: 6 bases; J trimming: 5 bases; junction bases outside the gene matches: 12. The CDR3 is 15 residues long. Germline loops: CDR1 DFQATT, CDR2 SNEGSKA (reference sequence). CDR3 DNA: TGCAGTGCCACCAACCCGACTAGCGGGATTGACGAGCAGTACTTC. Its protein is CSATNPTSGIDEQYF.

The chain couples TRBV20-1 to TRBJ1-5; D not resolved. CDR1 DFQATT and CDR2 SNEGSKA come from the germline V gene (reference sequence). Trimming removed 0 bases at V and 6 bases at J, with 9 bases between. The CDR3 has 13 residues. The CDR3, as DNA: TGCAGTGCTAGAGATCTGGGCGGTCAGCCCCAGCATTTT. Translation gives CSARDLGGQPQHF.

This clonotype was observed a single time. The gene calls are TRBV12-3 or TRBV12-4 and TRBJ2-7, with 12 bases lining up with TRBD1. Trimming cost V 2 bases and J 4 bases; bases outside gene matches: 9. The CDR3 has 17 amino acids. CDR3: CASSLLLGQGAAYEQYF. The CDR3 nucleotides are TGTGCCAGCAGTTTACTACTGGGACAGGGGGCTGCGTACGAGCAGTACTTC.